Below, one T cell receptor (beta chain) is given with its context. Antigen unknown. The data belong to a study of cytomegalovirus exposure and HLA in healthy donors. Overall study results and limits: Under in vitro conditions, a few CMV-associated chains were confirmed as specific for CMV antigens. In a later analysis, most CMV-associated TCR beta chains appeared HLA-restricted.

V shed 3 bases and J 0 bases; nucleotides not matched to a gene: 5. Germline V gives CDR1 SGHRS, CDR2 YFSETQ. This CDR3 spans 16 amino acids. Primers included in the PCR were 60 Vbeta and 13 Jbeta primers. Data came from immunoSEQ multiplex PCR; TCRdb stores just in-frame clones and leaves some out. The sample consists of around 180,000 clones, around 85% of them appearing once. This clonotype was obtained from a boy younger than 10 in good health and CMV-seronegative. The rearrangement links TRBV5-1 to TRBJ2-7; 11 positions match TRBD2. The specimen sequenced was PBMCs. DNA of the CDR3: TGCGCCAGCAGCTGGGGGACTAGCGGTAGCTCCTACGAGCAGTACTTC. Protein product: CASSWGTSGSSYEQYF.